Each of the 10 T cell receptor delta chains below was sequenced from the same sample in a study of delta chains in infants with herpesvirus infections. Gamma-chain- and delta-chain-specific primers converted PBMC RNA into TCR cDNA. TCRdb reanalyzed the RT-PCR reads using CATT. The table records around 180 delta-chain clones, roughly 16% of them present only once. This specimen was peripheral blood, taken at time point 3 of longitudinal follow-up. The receptors were sampled from a human donor who was a Ugandan infant, either HIV-exposed or HIV-unexposed (not recorded which).

In the case of this clone: This DNA's translation and the protein TCRdb lists, from a much larger clone, do not match at residue 3, likely due to a read error; the protein shown is translated from the DNA. The V call is TRDV1, the J call TRDJ1, with 7 bases that match TRDD3. This CDR3 spans 18 amino acids. Germline lookup yields CDR1 TSWWSYY and CDR2 QGS. The CDR3 sequence is CAFGESGGFTPHTDKLIF. The CDR3 DNA follows: TGTGCTTTTGGGGAATCTGGGGGCTTCACCCCTCACACCGATAAACTCATCTTT.

This clone is hyperexpanded. This sample includes further DNA sequences coding for the same CDR3. The chain links TRDV2 to TRDJ2; TRDD3 agrees at 10 bases. J lost 4 bases, V lost 0 bases, and 10 bases had no gene match. The CDR3 is made up of 18 amino acids. Per the germline V gene, CDR1 is GEAIGNYY and CDR2 is EKD. CDR3 nucleotides: TGTGCCTGTGACACCGTGGACTGGGGGATCCATCAGACAGCACAACTCTTCTTT. Translating it yields CACDTVDWGIHQTAQLFF.

This clone showed up just a few times. This is likely an artifact of a read error, given a far larger clone one base away. Other DNA sequences in the sample encode the same CDR3. The chain has TRDV1 and TRDJ1, with 7 nucleotides matching TRDD3. The CDR3 is 18 residues long. Looked up from germline, CDR1 is TSWWSYY and CDR2 is QGS. J lost 0 bases, V lost 6 bases, and 16 bases had no gene match. DNA for the CDR3: TGTGCTCTTGGTGAATCTGGGGGCTTCACCCCTCACACCGATAAACTCATCTTT. Translating it yields CALGESGGFTPHTDKLIF.

This clone was picked up a small number of times. A single base is all that separates this from a far larger clone, so a read error is likely. This sample includes further DNA sequences coding for the same CDR3. In DNA form, the CDR3 reads TGCGCTCTTGGGGAATCTGGGGGCTTCACCCCTCACACCGATAAACTCATCTTT. It yields the protein CALGESGGFTPHTDKLIF. The chain couples TRDV1 to TRDJ1; TRDD3 agrees at 7 bases. Germline CDR1 and CDR2: TSWWSYY and QGS. There are 18 residues in the CDR3.

In the case of this clone: A far bigger clonotype differs at one base, so this is likely a read error. Other DNA sequences in this specimen translate into the identical CDR3. V gene TRDV1 combines with J gene TRDJ1, with TRDD3 matching 7 bases. Per germline, CDR1 TSWWSYY and CDR2 QGS. Germline trimming cut 2 bases from V and 0 bases from J; bases unmatched to any gene: 12. The CDR3 covers 18 residues. The CDR3 spells CALGESGGFTPHTDKLIF. CDR3 nucleotides: TGTGCTCTTGGGGAATCTGGGGGCTTCACCCCCCACACCGATAAACTCATCTTT.

Regarding this clone: Only one base separates this from a far larger clonotype, so it likely reflects a read error. This same CDR3 is encoded by further DNA sequences in the sample. V usage is TRDV1 and J usage is TRDJ1, with D perhaps TRDD3 (5 bases). The CDR3 has 16 amino acids. Per the germline V gene, CDR1 is TSWWSYY and CDR2 is QGS. The CDR3 spells CALGEYPGPFTDKLIF. In nucleotides, the CDR3 is TGTGCTCTCGGGGAATATCCTGGACCCTTCACCGATAAACTCATCTTT.

This clone is labeled as medium-sized. A far larger clone differs by one base, so this is likely a read error. Distinct nucleotide sequences in the sample also encode this CDR3. The chain joins TRDV2 to TRDJ3, with 12 positions matching TRDD3. The CDR3 is 18 residues long. The germline gives CDR1 GEAIGNYY, CDR2 EKD. The CDR3 sequence is CACDSTGGYSWDTRQMFF. In DNA, the CDR3 is TGTGCATGTGACAGTACTGGGGGATACAGCTGGGACACCCGACAGATGTTTTTC.

In regard to this clone: This likely came from a read error, as a far larger clone is one base away. This specimen includes other DNA sequences encoding the same CDR3. The chain couples TRDV1 to TRDJ1; 7 bases map to TRDD3. This CDR3 is 18 amino acids long. Germline values: CDR1 TSWWSYY, CDR2 QGS. V gave up 2 bases and J gave up 0 bases; unmatched junction bases: 12. CDR3 region: CALGESGGFTPHTDKLIF. CDR3 in DNA: TGTGCTCTTGGGGAATCTGGGGGCTTTACCCCTCACACCGATAAACTCATCTTT.

In its sample, this clone ranks as medium-sized. The protein that TCRdb holds for this DNA derives from a much larger clone and differs from the translated DNA at residue 13, which likely indicates a read error; the protein shown here is translated from the DNA. The rearrangement joins TRDV2 to TRDJ3; TRDD3 aligns across 12 bases. The CDR3 has 18 amino acids. Looked up from germline, CDR1 is GEAIGNYY and CDR2 is EKD. The CDR3 region has the DNA TGTGCCTGTGACAGTACTGGGGGATACAGCTGGGACCCCCGACAGATGTTTTTC. Translation gives CACDSTGGYSWDPRQMFF.

This clone was picked up a small number of times. Translating this DNA gives a protein that differs at residue 3 from the TCRdb one, which belongs to a much larger clone; a read error is likely, and the protein shown is this translation. The rearrangement links TRDV2 to TRDJ3, with TRDD3 identical over 12 bases. The CDR3 spans 18 residues. The germline V gene has CDR1 GEAIGNYY and CDR2 EKD. The CDR3 region has the DNA TGTGCCTATGACAGTACTGGGGGATACAGCTGGGACACCCGACAGATGTTTTTC. It specifies CAYDSTGGYSWDTRQMFF.